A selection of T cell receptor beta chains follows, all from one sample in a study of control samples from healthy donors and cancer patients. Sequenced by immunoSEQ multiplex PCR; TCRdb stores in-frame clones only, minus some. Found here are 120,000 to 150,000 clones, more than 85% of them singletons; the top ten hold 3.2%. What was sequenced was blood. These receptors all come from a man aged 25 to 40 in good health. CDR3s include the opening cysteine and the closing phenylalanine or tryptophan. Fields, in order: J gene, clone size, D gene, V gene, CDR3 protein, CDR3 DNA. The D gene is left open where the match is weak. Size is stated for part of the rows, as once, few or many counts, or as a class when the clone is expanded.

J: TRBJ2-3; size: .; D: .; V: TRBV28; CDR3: CASGRAPTDTQYF; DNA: TGTGCCAGCGGCAGGGCTCCCACAGATACGCAGTATTTT
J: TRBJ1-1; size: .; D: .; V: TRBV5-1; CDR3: CASSLGGKAFF; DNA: TGCGCCAGCAGCTTGGGTGGGAAAGCTTTCTTT
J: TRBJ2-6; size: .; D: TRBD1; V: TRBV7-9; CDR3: CASTTLLTGGDSFSGANVLTF; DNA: TGTGCCAGCACAACCCTTTTGACAGGGGGCGACTCATTCTCTGGGGCCAACGTCCTGACTTTC
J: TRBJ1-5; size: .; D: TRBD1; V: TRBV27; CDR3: CASMWTGGGNQPQHF; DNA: TGTGCCAGCATGTGGACAGGGGGAGGAAATCAGCCCCAGCATTTT
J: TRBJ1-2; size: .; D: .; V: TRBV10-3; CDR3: CAITGGGSGYTF; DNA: TGTGCCATCACGGGAGGGGGGTCTGGCTACACCTTC
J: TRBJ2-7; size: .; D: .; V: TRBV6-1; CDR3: CASSETQGYYEQYF; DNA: TGTGCCAGCAGTGAAACCCAGGGGTACTACGAGCAGTACTTC
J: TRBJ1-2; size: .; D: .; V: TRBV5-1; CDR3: CASRNSAVYGYTF; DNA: TGCGCCAGCAGGAATTCGGCGGTCTATGGCTACACCTTC
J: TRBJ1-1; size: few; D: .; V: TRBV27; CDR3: CASSLFGQSLNTEAFF; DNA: TGTGCCAGCAGTTTATTCGGACAGAGTCTGAACACTGAAGCTTTCTTT
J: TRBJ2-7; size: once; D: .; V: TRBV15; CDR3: CATSRGMRTASYEQYF; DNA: TGTGCCACCAGCAGAGGAATGCGGACTGCATCCTACGAGCAGTACTTC
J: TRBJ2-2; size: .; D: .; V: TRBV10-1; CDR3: CASTSNTGELFF; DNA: TGCGCCAGCACTTCTAACACCGGGGAGCTGTTTTTT
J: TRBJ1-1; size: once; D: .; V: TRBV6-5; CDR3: CASSTRPVRTEAFF; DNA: TGTGCCAGCAGTACCCGGCCGGTCCGGACTGAAGCTTTCTTT
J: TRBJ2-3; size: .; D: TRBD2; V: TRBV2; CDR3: CASIGLDAGTDTQYF; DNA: TGTGCCAGCATTGGACTAGACGCAGGCACAGATACGCAGTATTTT
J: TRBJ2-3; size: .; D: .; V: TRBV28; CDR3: CASSPRPTDTQYF; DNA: TGTGCCAGCAGTCCCCGCCCCACAGATACGCAGTATTTT
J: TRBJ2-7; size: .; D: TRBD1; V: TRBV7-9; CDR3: CASSFSSGQTYEQYF; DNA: TGTGCCAGCAGCTTTTCCTCGGGACAGACCTACGAGCAGTACTTC
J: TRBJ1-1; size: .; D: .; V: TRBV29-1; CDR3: CSVQQGVTEAFF; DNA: TGCAGCGTTCAGCAGGGAGTAACTGAAGCTTTCTTT
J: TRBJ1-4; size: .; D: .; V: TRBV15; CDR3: CATSVKRQLSNEKLFF; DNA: TGTGCCACCAGCGTAAAACGACAGTTGTCTAATGAAAAACTGTTTTTT
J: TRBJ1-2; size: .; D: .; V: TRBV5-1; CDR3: CASSLAEKNYGYTF; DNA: TGCGCCAGCAGCTTGGCTGAAAAAAACTATGGCTACACCTTC
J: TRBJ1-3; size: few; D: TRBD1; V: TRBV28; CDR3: CASSPFPGTGTGGPGNTIYF; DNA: TGTGCCAGCAGTCCCTTTCCTGGAACCGGGACAGGGGGCCCCGGAAACACCATATATTTT
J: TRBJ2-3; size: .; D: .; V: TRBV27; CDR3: CASSYSGDTQYF; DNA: TGTGCCAGCAGTTATTCAGGGGATACGCAGTATTTT
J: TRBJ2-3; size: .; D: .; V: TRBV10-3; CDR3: CATRGLRDSLTDTQYF; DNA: TGTGCCACCCGGGGTTTACGGGACTCCCTAACAGATACGCAGTATTTT
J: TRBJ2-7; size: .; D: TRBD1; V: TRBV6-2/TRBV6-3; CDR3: CASSYRLLSGTDSSYEQYF; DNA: TGTGCCAGCAGCTATAGACTGTTATCCGGGACAGATAGCTCCTACGAGCAGTACTTC
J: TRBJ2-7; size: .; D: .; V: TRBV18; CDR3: CASSPERYEQYF; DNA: TGTGCCAGCTCACCGGAAAGGTACGAGCAGTACTTC
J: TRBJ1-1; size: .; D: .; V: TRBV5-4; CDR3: CASSLGPGDTEAFF; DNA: TGTGCCAGCAGCTTGGGGCCAGGGGACACTGAAGCTTTCTTT